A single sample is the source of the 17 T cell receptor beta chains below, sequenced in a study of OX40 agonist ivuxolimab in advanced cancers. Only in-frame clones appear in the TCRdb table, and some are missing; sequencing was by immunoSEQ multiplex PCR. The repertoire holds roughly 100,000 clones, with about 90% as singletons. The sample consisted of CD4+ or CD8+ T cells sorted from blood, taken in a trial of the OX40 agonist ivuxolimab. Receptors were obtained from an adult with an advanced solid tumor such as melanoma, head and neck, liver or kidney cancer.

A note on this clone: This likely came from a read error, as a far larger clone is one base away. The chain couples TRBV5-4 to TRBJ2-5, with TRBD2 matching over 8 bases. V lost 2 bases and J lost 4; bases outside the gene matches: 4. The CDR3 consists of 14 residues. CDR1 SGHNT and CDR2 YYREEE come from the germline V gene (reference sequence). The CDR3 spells CASSFGGAGETQYF. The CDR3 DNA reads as TGTGCCAGCAGCTTCGGGGGGGCCGGAGAGACCCAGTACTTC.

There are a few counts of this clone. CDR3 amino acids: CATSPETASSYEQYF. CDR3 bases: TGTGCCACCTCACCCGAGACGGCGAGCTCCTACGAGCAGTACTTC. The rearrangement uses TRBV28 and TRBJ2-7, with D hard to call. Germline V gene data show CDR1 as MDHEN and CDR2 as SYDVKM. This CDR3 is built from 15 residues. Trimming removed 10 bases from V and 0 bases from J, with 19 bases in between.

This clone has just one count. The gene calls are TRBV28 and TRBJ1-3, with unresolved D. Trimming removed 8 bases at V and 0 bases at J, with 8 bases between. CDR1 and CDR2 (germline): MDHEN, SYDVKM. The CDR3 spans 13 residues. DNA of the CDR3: TGTGCCAGCTATTGGCGCTCTGGAAACACCATATATTTT. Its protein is CASYWRSGNTIYF.

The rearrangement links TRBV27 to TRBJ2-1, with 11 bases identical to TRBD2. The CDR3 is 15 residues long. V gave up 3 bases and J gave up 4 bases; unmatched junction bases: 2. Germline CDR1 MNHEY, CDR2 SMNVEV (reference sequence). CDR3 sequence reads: CASSFTSGGYNEQFF. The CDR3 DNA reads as TGTGCCAGCAGTTTTACTAGCGGGGGTTACAATGAGCAGTTCTTC.

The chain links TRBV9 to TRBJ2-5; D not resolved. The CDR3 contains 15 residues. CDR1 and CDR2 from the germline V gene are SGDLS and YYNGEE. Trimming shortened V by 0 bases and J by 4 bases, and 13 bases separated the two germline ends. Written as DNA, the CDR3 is TGTGCCAGCAGCGTAGGTGGGGTGTCTGGAGAGACCCAGTACTTC. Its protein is CASSVGGVSGETQYF.

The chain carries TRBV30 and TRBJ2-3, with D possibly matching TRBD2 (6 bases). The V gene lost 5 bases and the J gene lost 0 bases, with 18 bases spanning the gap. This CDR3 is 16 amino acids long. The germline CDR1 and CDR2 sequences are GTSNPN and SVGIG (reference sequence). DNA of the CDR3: TGTGCCTGGGAGGGAAAAGCGGGCTTCAGCACAGATACGCAGTATTTT. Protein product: CAWEGKAGFSTDTQYF.

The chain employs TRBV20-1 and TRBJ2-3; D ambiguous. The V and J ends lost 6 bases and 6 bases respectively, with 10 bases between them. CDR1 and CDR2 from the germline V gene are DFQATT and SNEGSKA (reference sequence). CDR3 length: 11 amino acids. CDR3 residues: CSAGQGDTQYF. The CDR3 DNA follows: TGCAGTGCAGGGCAAGGTGATACGCAGTATTTT.

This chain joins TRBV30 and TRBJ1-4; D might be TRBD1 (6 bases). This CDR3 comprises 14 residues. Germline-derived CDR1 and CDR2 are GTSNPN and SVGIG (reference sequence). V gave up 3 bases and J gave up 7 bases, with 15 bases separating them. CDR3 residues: CAWSPGVGSEKLFF. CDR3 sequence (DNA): TGTGCCTGGAGCCCAGGGGTTGGGAGTGAAAAACTGTTTTTT. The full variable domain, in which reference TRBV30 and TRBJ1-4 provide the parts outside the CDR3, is SQTIHQWPATLVQPVGSPLSLECTVEGTSNPNLYWYRQAAGRGLQLLFYSVGIGQISSEVPQNLSASRPQDRQFILSSKKLLLSDSGFYLCAWSPGVGSEKLFFGSGTQLSVL.

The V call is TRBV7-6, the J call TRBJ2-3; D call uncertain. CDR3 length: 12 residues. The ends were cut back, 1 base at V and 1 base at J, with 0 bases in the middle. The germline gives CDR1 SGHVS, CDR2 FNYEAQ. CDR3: CASSLGTDTQYF. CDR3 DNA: TGTGCCAGCAGCTTAGGCACAGATACGCAGTATTTT.

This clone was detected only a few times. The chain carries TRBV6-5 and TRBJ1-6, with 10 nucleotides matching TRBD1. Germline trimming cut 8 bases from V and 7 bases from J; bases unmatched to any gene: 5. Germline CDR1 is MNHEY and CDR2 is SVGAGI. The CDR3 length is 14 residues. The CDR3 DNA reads TGTGCCAGCCGGCGGACAGGGGGAAATTCACCCCTCCACTTT. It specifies CASRRTGGNSPLHF.

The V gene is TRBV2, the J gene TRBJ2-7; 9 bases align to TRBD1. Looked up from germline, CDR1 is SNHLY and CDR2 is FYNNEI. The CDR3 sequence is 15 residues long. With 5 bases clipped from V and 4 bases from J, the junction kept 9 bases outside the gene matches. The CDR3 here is CASSFRDRETYEQYF. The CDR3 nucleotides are TGTGCCAGCAGTTTCCGGGACAGGGAGACATACGAGCAGTACTTC. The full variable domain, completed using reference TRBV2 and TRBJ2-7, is EPEVTQTPSHQVTQMGQEVILRCVPISNHLYFYWYRQILGQKVEFLVSFYNNEISEKSEIFDDQFSVERPDGSNFTLKIRSTKLEDSAMYFCASSFRDRETYEQYFGPGTRLTVT.

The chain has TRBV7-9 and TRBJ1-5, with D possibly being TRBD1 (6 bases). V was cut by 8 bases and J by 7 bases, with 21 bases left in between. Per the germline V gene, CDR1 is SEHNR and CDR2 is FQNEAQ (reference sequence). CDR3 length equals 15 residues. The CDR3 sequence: CASGPEGGGGQPQHF. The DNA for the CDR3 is TGTGCCAGCGGACCCGAGGGGGGTGGGGGCCAGCCCCAGCATTTT.

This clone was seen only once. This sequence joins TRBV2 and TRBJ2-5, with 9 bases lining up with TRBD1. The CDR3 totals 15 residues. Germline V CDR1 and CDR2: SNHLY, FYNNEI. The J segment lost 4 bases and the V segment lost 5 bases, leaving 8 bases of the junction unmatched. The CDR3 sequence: CASSLWDRVGETQYF. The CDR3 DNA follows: TGTGCCAGCAGTCTCTGGGACAGGGTCGGAGAGACCCAGTACTTC.

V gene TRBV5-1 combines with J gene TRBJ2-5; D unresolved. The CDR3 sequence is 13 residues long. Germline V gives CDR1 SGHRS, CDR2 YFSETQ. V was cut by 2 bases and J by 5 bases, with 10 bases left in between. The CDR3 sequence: CASSFQERETQYF. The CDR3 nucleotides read TGCGCCAGCAGCTTCCAGGAGAGGGAGACCCAGTACTTC.

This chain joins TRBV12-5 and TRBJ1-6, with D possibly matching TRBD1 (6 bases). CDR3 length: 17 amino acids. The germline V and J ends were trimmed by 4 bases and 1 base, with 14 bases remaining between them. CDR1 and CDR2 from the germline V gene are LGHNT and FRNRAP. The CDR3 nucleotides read TGTGCTAGTGGTTACTGGGGGCCAGGGTCCTATAATTCACCCCTCCACTTT. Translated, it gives CASGYWGPGSYNSPLHF.

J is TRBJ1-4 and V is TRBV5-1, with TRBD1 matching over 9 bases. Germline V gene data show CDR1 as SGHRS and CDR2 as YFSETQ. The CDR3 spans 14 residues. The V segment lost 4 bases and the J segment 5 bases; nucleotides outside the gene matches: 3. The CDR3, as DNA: TGCGCCAGCAGCCTGACAGGGGGGAATGAAAAACTGTTTTTT. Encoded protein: CASSLTGGNEKLFF.

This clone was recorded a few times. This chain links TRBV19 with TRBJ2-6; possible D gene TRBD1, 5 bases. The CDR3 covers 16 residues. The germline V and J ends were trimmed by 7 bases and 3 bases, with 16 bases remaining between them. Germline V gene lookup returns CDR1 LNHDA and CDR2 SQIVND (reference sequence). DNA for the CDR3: TGTGCCAGTATGGGCAGGGTGAACTTTGGGGCCAACGTCCTGACTTTC. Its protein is CASMGRVNFGANVLTF.